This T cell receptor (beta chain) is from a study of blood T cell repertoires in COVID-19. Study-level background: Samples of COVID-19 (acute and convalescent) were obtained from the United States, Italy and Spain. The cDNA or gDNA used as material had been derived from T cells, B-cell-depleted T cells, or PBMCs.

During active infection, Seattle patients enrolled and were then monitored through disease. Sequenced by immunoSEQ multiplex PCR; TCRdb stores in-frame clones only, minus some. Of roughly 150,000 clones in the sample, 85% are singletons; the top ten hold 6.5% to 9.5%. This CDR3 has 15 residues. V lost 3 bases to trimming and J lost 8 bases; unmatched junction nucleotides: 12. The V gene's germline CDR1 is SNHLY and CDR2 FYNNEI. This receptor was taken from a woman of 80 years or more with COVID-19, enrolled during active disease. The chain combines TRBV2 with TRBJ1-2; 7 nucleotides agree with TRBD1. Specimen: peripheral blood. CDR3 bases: TGTGCCAGCAGTGACCCGACAGGGACTTTTAGCGGCTACACCTTC. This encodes CASSDPTGTFSGYTF.